Each of the 8 T cell receptor beta chains below was sequenced from the same sample in a study of blood T cells in healthy people across ages (dated by TCRdb to the mid-2010s). Library preparation employed 5' RACE. Data came from an Illumina HiSeq 2500. A second PCR of about 7 to 12 cycles was run with a J-beta primer mix and a sample-barcoded 5' primer. The public reads were reanalyzed by TCRdb: fastp trimming at Q25, MiXCR alignment, in-frame beta chains only. A single entry per CDR3 protein holds the most common genes and DNA from its merged rows. Present in this sample are about 900,000 distinct CDR3 sequences, around 46% of which were seen just once. The ten largest clones take up 10% to 15% of the sample. The material sequenced was blood. The receptors derive from a man between 25 and 39 years old in good health.

In its sample, this clonotype was seen once. The CDR3 nucleotides read TGTGCCAGCAGCTTAGAGGGACTAGCGGAGCAGTTCTTC. Its translation is CASSLEGLAEQFF. This rearrangement joins TRBV7-9 to TRBJ2-1; 10 positions match TRBD2. V dropped 1 base and J dropped 10; count of bases not matched to a gene: 1. The CDR3 contains 13 residues. Per germline, CDR1 SEHNR and CDR2 FQNEAQ (reference sequence).

This rearrangement joins TRBV5-6 to TRBJ1-2; maybe TRBD1 (6 bases). The V gene's germline CDR1 is SGHDT and CDR2 YYEEEE. The CDR3 runs to 15 residues. V was cut by 1 base and J by 4 bases, with 14 bases left in between. The CDR3 nucleotides read TGTGCCAGCAGCTTGTCTTTACAGGGCGGCTATGGCTACACCTTC. Protein sequence: CASSLSLQGGYGYTF. Full variable domain (rest looked up from reference TRBV5-6 and TRBJ1-2): DAGVTQSPTHLIKTRGQQVTLRCSPKSGHDTVSWYQQALGQGPQFIFQYYEEEERQRGNFPDRFSGHQFPNYSSELNVNALLLGDSALYLCASSLSLQGGYGYTFGSGTRLTVV.

The genes are TRBV3-1 and TRBJ2-3, with 7 bases that match TRBD2. Germline lookup yields CDR1 LGHDT and CDR2 YNNKEL (reference sequence). The CDR3 covers 16 residues. The ends lost 4 bases at V and 2 bases at J; junction bases unmatched: 9. The CDR3: CASSPTLAGYTDTQYF. CDR3 bases: TGTGCCAGCAGCCCCACCTTAGCGGGTTACACAGATACGCAGTATTTT.

The chain uses TRBV5-6 and TRBJ2-1; D is uncertain. This CDR3 has 15 amino acids. The germline V gene has CDR1 SGHDT and CDR2 YYEEEE. Trimming removed 4 bases at V and 3 bases at J, with 14 bases between. The CDR3 nucleotides are TGTGCCAGCAGCCCTGTGGGCTGGGGCTACAATGAGCAGTTCTTC. As protein: CASSPVGWGYNEQFF.

This clonotype was detected many times. The chain joins TRBV20-1 to TRBJ2-7, with D possibly being TRBD2 (6 bases). Germline loops: CDR1 DFQATT, CDR2 SNEGSKA (reference sequence). Trimming cost V 3 bases and J 3 bases, with 9 bases left between them. CDR3 size: 12 residues. CDR3 DNA: TGCAGTGCTAGTGTAGCGGTCTACGAGCAGTACTTC. It encodes CSASVAVYEQYF.

V and J are TRBV25-1 and TRBJ1-1; D call uncertain. The germline V gene has CDR1 MGHDK and CDR2 SYGVNS. This CDR3 contains 14 residues. The ends were cut back, 1 base at V and 3 bases at J, with 9 bases in the middle. CDR3 nucleotides: TGTGCCAGCAGTGAATTGGGTCAGTACACTGAAGCTTTCTTT. Translation: CASSELGQYTEAFF.

The rearrangement uses TRBV5-8 and TRBJ2-1, with TRBD2 matching 7 bases. The germline gives CDR1 SGHTS, CDR2 YDEGEE. The CDR3 covers 16 residues. J was trimmed by 8 bases and V by 0 bases; bases with no gene match: 11. The CDR3 sequence: CASSLGRLAGSDEQFF. In nucleotides, the CDR3 is TGTGCCAGCAGCTTGGGGAGACTAGCAGGGTCCGATGAGCAGTTCTTC.

This clonotype was counted once. The rearrangement links TRBV7-2 to TRBJ2-1; D is possibly TRBD2 (5 bases). The germline gives CDR1 SGHTA, CDR2 FQGNSA. Trimming removed 2 bases from V and 3 bases from J, with 8 bases in between. There are 14 residues in the CDR3. As DNA, the CDR3 is TGTGCCAGCAGCTTACGAGGGCACTACAATGAGCAGTTCTTC. Translated: CASSLRGHYNEQFF.